Listed below are T cell receptor beta chains from one sample, sequenced in a study of T cells in Graves' hyperthyroidism and ophthalmopathy. TCRdb re-derived calls from the multiplex PCR reads in MiXCR, one entry per CDR3 protein. The sample has hundreds of thousands of distinct CDR3 sequences, more than 30% seen once. The specimen was blood. The receptor source for this set is a man aged 18-30 years with Graves' hyperthyroidism. The CDR3 runs from the conserved cysteine through the conserved F or W. D genes are given only for firm matches. Clone size appears in some rows only: once, few, many, or a class for an expanded clone.

D gene,clone size,V gene,J gene,CDR3 protein,CDR3 DNA
TRBD2,.,TRBV20-1,TRBJ2-7,CSAQGRGGLEQYF,TGCAGTGCCCAAGGGCGGGGGGGCCTCGAGCAGTACTTC
.,few,TRBV7-6,TRBJ2-5,CASTPTGRSYQETQYF,TGTGCCAGCACCCCCACGGGACGGTCGTACCAAGAGACCCAGTACTTC
TRBD1,few,TRBV5-8,TRBJ1-2,CASSVGEGAWGYTF,TGTGCCAGCAGCGTCGGAGAGGGGGCTTGGGGCTACACCTTC
TRBD1,few,TRBV5-1,TRBJ1-2,CASSLVGDSEGYTF,TGCGCCAGCAGCTTGGTGGGGGACAGTGAGGGCTACACCTTC
.,.,TRBV7-9,TRBJ2-3,CASSRDRTDTQYF,TGTGCCAGCAGCCGAGACCGCACAGATACGCAGTATTTT
.,many,TRBV29-1,TRBJ1-2,CSVAPQRADYGYTF,TGCAGCGTTGCCCCCCAAAGGGCGGACTATGGCTACACCTTC
.,.,TRBV12-3/TRBV12-4,TRBJ1-1,CASSPTRKEAFF,TGTGCCAGCAGCCCAACCCGAAAGGAAGCTTTCTTT
TRBD1,few,TRBV7-2,TRBJ1-6,CASSVGTGGSHF,TGTGCCAGCAGCGTAGGGACAGGGGGGTCCCACTTT
.,many,TRBV2,TRBJ1-3,CASSEARGSGNTIYF,TGTGCCAGCAGTGAAGCTCGAGGGTCTGGAAACACCATATATTTT
TRBD1,few,TRBV6-5,TRBJ1-4,CASSLGQHNEKLFF,TGTGCCAGCAGCCTGGGACAGCATAATGAAAAACTGTTTTTT
.,.,TRBV12-3/TRBV12-4,TRBJ1-4,CASSLRGLEEKLFF,TGTGCCAGCAGTCTCCGCGGTCTAGAGGAAAAACTGTTTTTT
TRBD1,.,TRBV6-2/TRBV6-3,TRBJ2-5,CASGVRTGEYETQYF,TGTGCCAGCGGTGTCCGGACAGGGGAGTACGAGACCCAGTACTTC
.,few,TRBV20-1,TRBJ2-7,CSARNRLSYEQYF,TGCAGTGCTAGAAACAGACTCTCCTACGAGCAGTACTTC
TRBD1,.,TRBV10-3,TRBJ1-4,CAIRVDRGNEKLFF,TGTGCCATCAGGGTCGACAGGGGTAATGAAAAACTGTTTTTT
.,.,TRBV12-5,TRBJ2-5,CASGLSRAGTQYF,TGTGCTAGTGGTTTGTCCCGGGCGGGGACCCAGTACTTC
.,few,TRBV12-3/TRBV12-4,TRBJ2-7,CASQAWDEQYF,TGTGCCAGCCAAGCCTGGGACGAGCAGTACTTC
.,few,TRBV7-9,TRBJ1-1,CASSQAGTWDTEAFF,TGTGCCAGCAGCCAAGCGGGGACCTGGGACACTGAAGCTTTCTTT
TRBD1,many,TRBV7-8,TRBJ1-5,CASSPGQGADQPQHF,TGTGCCAGCAGCCCGGGACAGGGGGCCGATCAGCCCCAGCATTTT
.,.,TRBV7-9,TRBJ2-2,CASSLVSGRGTGELFF,TGTGCCAGCAGCTTAGTGTCCGGGAGAGGAACCGGGGAGCTGTTTTTT
TRBD1,few,TRBV4-3,TRBJ1-5,CASSQAVGQGHQPQHF,TGCGCCAGCAGCCAAGCGGTAGGACAGGGACATCAGCCCCAGCATTTT
.,.,TRBV28,TRBJ1-3,CASSDRGTIYF,TGTGCCAGCAGCGACAGAGGCACCATATATTTT
.,.,TRBV29-1,TRBJ1-1,CSSNRDGATEAFF,TGCAGCAGCAACAGGGACGGTGCCACTGAAGCTTTCTTT
.,.,TRBV7-2,TRBJ1-3,CASSLQVLGNTIYF,TGTGCCAGCAGCTTGCAGGTTCTTGGTAACACCATATATTTT
TRBD1,many,TRBV5-1,TRBJ1-2,CASTLTGVDYGYTF,TGCGCCAGCACCCTGACAGGGGTCGACTATGGCTACACCTTC
TRBD1,.,TRBV12-3/TRBV12-4,TRBJ1-2,CASSLADRGRFGYGYTF,TGTGCCAGCAGTTTAGCGGACAGGGGGCGATTCGGATACGGCTACACCTTC